This T cell receptor (beta chain) emerged from a study of Graves' ophthalmopathy and Graves' hyperthyroidism. This clonotype was seen more than once but under ten times. Its target is unknown. Overall study results and limits: Ophthalmopathy versus stable hyperthyroidism: 13-signature model gave around 85% sensitivity, just under 82% specificity.

Hyperthyroidism patients were newly diagnosed, under 2 months' duration, aged 18 to 65. Enrollment excluded any patients with other autoimmune diseases, uncontrolled infections, pregnancy or lactation. Patients were diagnosed from clinical symptoms, serum thyroxine, TRAb, thyroid ultrasound and orbital computed tomography. The TCR beta CDR3 regions underwent amplification from RNA transcripts. Amplification began with first-round RT-PCR using HTBI primers, then second-round multiplex PCR was performed. From the multiplex PCR reads, TCRdb called clonotypes with MiXCR, one entry per CDR3 protein. The sample has about 550,000 distinct CDR3 sequences, less than 40% seen once. This receptor was identified in an adult man with Graves' hyperthyroidism. Source material: peripheral blood or thyroid tissue (not recorded which).

The CDR3 nucleotides read TGTGCCAGCAGGGACAGGGCGGGTGGGACCCAGTACTTC. Protein sequence: CASRDRAGGTQYF. This chain connects TRBV6-5 to TRBJ2-5; 8 nucleotides match TRBD1. Germline V gives CDR1 MNHEY, CDR2 SVGAGI. The CDR3 spans 13 residues. J gave up 7 bases and V 6 bases, and 7 bases lay outside the gene matches.